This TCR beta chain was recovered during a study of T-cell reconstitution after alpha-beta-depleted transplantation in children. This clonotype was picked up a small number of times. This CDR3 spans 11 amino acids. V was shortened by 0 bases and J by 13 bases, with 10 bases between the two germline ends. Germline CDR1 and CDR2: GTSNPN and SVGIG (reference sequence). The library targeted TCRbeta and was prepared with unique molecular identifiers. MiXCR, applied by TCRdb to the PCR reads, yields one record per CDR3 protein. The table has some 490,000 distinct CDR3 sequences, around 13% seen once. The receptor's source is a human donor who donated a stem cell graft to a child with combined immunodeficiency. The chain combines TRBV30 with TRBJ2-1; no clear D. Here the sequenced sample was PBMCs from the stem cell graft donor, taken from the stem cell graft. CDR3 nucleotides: TGTGCCTGGAGTGTACGGACGGAACAGTTCTTC. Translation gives CAWSVRTEQFF.